Listed here are 3 T cell receptor beta chains from one sample, sequenced in a study. MiXCR was run by TCRdb on the 5' RACE reads, yielding one entry per CDR3 protein. The sample holds about 62,000 distinct CDR3 sequences, 25% to 30% seen once. Input material: tumor-infiltrating naive CD4+ T cells sorted from the breast tumor. The subset here: naive CD4+ T cells, CD4+CD45RA+CD25-. The receptors here all came from a female donor with breast cancer.

The table lists this clonotype with many counts. The chain employs TRBV5-1 and TRBJ2-5, with a weak D call TRBD1 (6 bases). The V gene lost 0 bases and the J gene lost 2 bases, with 11 bases spanning the gap. Germline V lookup: CDR1 SGHRS, CDR2 YFSETQ. The CDR3 is 15 residues long. CDR3 loop: CASSLVPGEQETQYF. CDR3 sequence (DNA): TGCGCCAGCAGCTTGGTGCCAGGGGAGCAAGAGACCCAGTACTTC.

This clonotype appeared many times. The chain couples TRBV7-6 to TRBJ2-5; no reliable D call. The CDR3 spans 13 residues. Germline-derived CDR1 and CDR2 are SGHVS and FNYEAQ. Trimming took off 2 bases at V and 5 bases at J, with 9 bases between the two ends. The CDR3 protein is CASSLFDWETQYF. CDR3 nucleotide sequence: TGTGCCAGCAGCTTATTCGACTGGGAGACCCAGTACTTC.

On this clonotype itself: A much larger clone lies one base from this, so it may be a read error. This chain uses TRBV6-5 with TRBJ1-4, with D uncertain. The germline V gene encodes CDR1 MNHEY and CDR2 SVGAGI. There are 14 residues in the CDR3. Trimming took 6 bases from V and 3 from J, leaving 11 bases between them. The CDR3 DNA reads as TGTGCCAGCAGAGTAAGGGAAGCTAATGAAAAACTGTTTTTT. Translation: CASRVREANEKLFF.